A selection of T cell receptor beta chains follows, all from one sample in a study of shared clonotypes between healthy human individuals. Libraries were prepared by immunoSEQ multiplex PCR; TCRdb keeps only in-frame clonotypes and omits some of them. The sample includes 1.5 million to 1.9 million clones, approximately 98% of them seen just once. The sequenced sample consisted of naive CD4+ T cells sorted from blood. These receptors originate from a man younger than 45 in good health. CDR3s include the opening cysteine and the closing phenylalanine or tryptophan. A D gene is named only where the DNA matches it firmly. A clone size is listed for some rows: how often the clone was seen (once, few, many), or a class if it is expanded.

D: NA
size: NA
V: TRBV4-3
J: TRBJ2-7
DNA: TGCGCCAGCAGCCTCGAGGGGAGCTCCTACGAGCAGTACTTC
CDR3: CASSLEGSSYEQYF

D: NA
size: NA
V: TRBV5-1
J: TRBJ2-1
DNA: TGCGCCAGCAGCTTGGGGCGGGTGGGCTCCTACAATGAGCAGTTCTTC
CDR3: CASSLGRVGSYNEQFF

D: TRBD1
size: NA
V: TRBV18
J: TRBJ2-1
DNA: TGTGCCAGCTCACCACATCGACAGGGGGACAATGAGCAGTTCTTC
CDR3: CASSPHRQGDNEQFF

D: NA
size: NA
V: TRBV18
J: TRBJ2-7
DNA: TGTGCCAGCTCACTGACAGCGGGTGAATACGAGCAGTACTTC
CDR3: CASSLTAGEYEQYF

D: NA
size: once
V: TRBV15
J: TRBJ1-5
DNA: TGTGCCACCAGCGGGCCGAGAAAGACAAATCAGCCCCAGCATTTT
CDR3: CATSGPRKTNQPQHF

D: NA
size: few
V: TRBV18
J: TRBJ2-7
DNA: TGTGCCAGCTCACCAAGCTCCTACGAGCAGTACTTC
CDR3: CASSPSSYEQYF

D: NA
size: NA
V: TRBV6-5
J: TRBJ2-6
DNA: TGTGCCAGCAGTTTAAGGCTCTCTGGGGCCAACGTCCTGACTTTC
CDR3: CASSLRLSGANVLTF

D: TRBD2
size: once
V: TRBV6-4
J: TRBJ2-1
DNA: TGTGCCAGCAGGAAAGACCCGGGACTAGAATCCCCTGGGCTGTTCTTC
CDR3: CASRKDPGLESPGLFF

D: TRBD1
size: NA
V: TRBV28
J: TRBJ2-2
DNA: TGTGCCAGCGAACCGGGACAGGGGAACACCGGGGAGCTGTTTTTT
CDR3: CASEPGQGNTGELFF

D: TRBD1
size: once
V: TRBV7-9
J: TRBJ2-1
DNA: TGTGCCAGCAGCTTAGTCAGACAGGGGGGCCATGAGCAGTTCTTC
CDR3: CASSLVRQGGHEQFF

D: NA
size: NA
V: TRBV6-1
J: TRBJ1-5
DNA: TGTGCCAGCACTGAGGGGGGGGCAAGGGATCAGCCCCAGCATTTT
CDR3: CASTEGGARDQPQHF

D: TRBD2
size: NA
V: TRBV30
J: TRBJ2-2
DNA: TGTGCCTGGAAGGAGGGAGGGCCCGTCGGGGAGCTGTTTTTT
CDR3: CAWKEGGPVGELFF

D: NA
size: NA
V: TRBV15
J: TRBJ1-4
DNA: TGTGCCACCAGCAGAGATAGCGGAAGGAGGGAAAAACTGTTTTTT
CDR3: CATSRDSGRREKLFF

D: NA
size: NA
V: TRBV5-4
J: TRBJ2-5
DNA: TGTGCCAGCAGGGACGCCCGCCGCCCGCAAGAGACCCAGTACTTC
CDR3: CASRDARRPQETQYF

D: TRBD2
size: once
V: TRBV10-3
J: TRBJ2-7
DNA: TGTGCCATCAGCTTTGACTTTAGCGGGAGGGCCAGTAGGTACGAGCAGTACTTC
CDR3: CAISFDFSGRASRYEQYF

D: TRBD1
size: NA
V: TRBV6-1
J: TRBJ2-3
DNA: TGTGCCAGCAGTGGCCTTATTGGGGGACAGGGGATAGATACGCAGTATTTT
CDR3: CASSGLIGGQGIDTQYF

D: TRBD2
size: NA
V: TRBV5-4
J: TRBJ2-7
DNA: TGTGCCAGCAGCCTGGGACTAGCGGATACCTACGAGCAGTACTTC
CDR3: CASSLGLADTYEQYF

D: NA
size: NA
V: TRBV12-5
J: TRBJ2-5
DNA: TGTGCTAGTGGTTTTACAGGGAAGGGTGCGAAAGAGACCCAGTACTTC
CDR3: CASGFTGKGAKETQYF

D: NA
size: once
V: TRBV7-9
J: TRBJ1-3
DNA: TGTGCCAGCAGCTCGGATGGAGGAAACACCATATATTTT
CDR3: CASSSDGGNTIYF

D: NA
size: NA
V: TRBV5-1
J: TRBJ2-3
DNA: TGCGCCAGCAGCTTGGGGGAGACAGATACGCAGTATTTT
CDR3: CASSLGETDTQYF

D: NA
size: NA
V: TRBV6-1
J: TRBJ1-2
DNA: TGTGCCAGCAGTGAATTGGGTGGTGGCTACACCTTC
CDR3: CASSELGGGYTF

D: TRBD1
size: NA
V: TRBV5-4
J: TRBJ2-5
DNA: TGTGCCAGCAGCTTACCGGGACAGGGGGCAGAGACCCAGTACTTC
CDR3: CASSLPGQGAETQYF

D: TRBD1
size: once
V: TRBV10-3
J: TRBJ2-6
DNA: TGTGCCATCAGTGAGAGACAGGGACCACAATTTCGCTCTGGGGCCAACGTCCTGACTTTC
CDR3: CAISERQGPQFRSGANVLTF

D: TRBD1
size: NA
V: TRBV10-3
J: TRBJ1-1
DNA: TGTTCTACAGGGGTAGTCCGGAACACTGAAGCTTTCTTT
CDR3: CSTGVVRNTEAFF

D: NA
size: NA
V: TRBV11-3
J: TRBJ2-5
DNA: TGTGCCAGCAGCTTAGACCGCACCAAGGGGGGGGGAGAGACCCAGTACTTC
CDR3: CASSLDRTKGGGETQYF

D: NA
size: NA
V: TRBV5-1
J: TRBJ2-7
DNA: TGCGCCAGCAGCTTGGTTTTATCGGGAGCCTACGAGCAGTACTTC
CDR3: CASSLVLSGAYEQYF

D: NA
size: NA
V: TRBV7-3
J: TRBJ2-5
DNA: TGTGCCAGCAGCTTTGGGAGGCAAGAGACCCAGTACTTC
CDR3: CASSFGRQETQYF

D: NA
size: NA
V: TRBV10-3
J: TRBJ1-1
DNA: TGTGCCATCAGTGAAACAAGGAACACTGAAGCTTTCTTT
CDR3: CAISETRNTEAFF

D: TRBD2
size: once
V: TRBV7-9
J: TRBJ2-3
DNA: TGTGCCAGCAGCTTAAGCGGGAGAGAGGATACGCAGTATTTT
CDR3: CASSLSGREDTQYF

D: NA
size: NA
V: TRBV15
J: TRBJ1-2
DNA: TGTGCCACCAGCAGAGGGACCGCGGGTGGCTACACCTTC
CDR3: CATSRGTAGGYTF

D: NA
size: NA
V: TRBV5-8
J: TRBJ2-7
DNA: TGTGCCAGCAGCCCGGTCGTGATCTCCTACGAGCAGTACTTC
CDR3: CASSPVVISYEQYF

D: NA
size: once
V: TRBV6-5
J: TRBJ2-3
DNA: TGTGCCAGCAGTACCCCCAACACAGATACGCAGTATTTT
CDR3: CASSTPNTDTQYF

D: NA
size: NA
V: TRBV19
J: TRBJ2-1
DNA: TGTGCCAGTACCCTCGGGGTGAGCTCCTACAATGAGCAGTTCTTC
CDR3: CASTLGVSSYNEQFF

D: NA
size: NA
V: TRBV19
J: TRBJ2-7
DNA: TGTGCCAGTAGTCGCAAGAGCAGGGGCTACGAGCAGTACTTC
CDR3: CASSRKSRGYEQYF

D: NA
size: NA
V: TRBV28
J: TRBJ2-7
DNA: TGTGCCAGCAGTGGGAGAGGGAGTACCAACTACGAGCAGTACTTC
CDR3: CASSGRGSTNYEQYF

D: NA
size: NA
V: TRBV5-4
J: TRBJ2-2
DNA: TGTGCCAGCAGCCCGGGGCTTGGCGGGACCGGGGAGCTGTTTTTT
CDR3: CASSPGLGGTGELFF

D: NA
size: NA
V: TRBV2
J: TRBJ2-7
DNA: TGTGCCAGCAGGGTTAGCGGTAGCTCCTACGAGCAGTACTTC
CDR3: CASRVSGSSYEQYF

D: NA
size: NA
V: TRBV6-4
J: TRBJ2-2
DNA: TGTGCCAGCAGTGTTGAAGGGGGATTCAACACCGGGGAGCTGTTTTTT
CDR3: CASSVEGGFNTGELFF

D: NA
size: NA
V: TRBV6-4
J: TRBJ2-3
DNA: TGTGCCAGCAGTGACTATCCCTGGTCTACGCAGTATTTT
CDR3: CASSDYPWSTQYF

D: TRBD1
size: NA
V: TRBV7-7
J: TRBJ1-5
DNA: TGTGCCAGCAGCGCGGGGAGACAGGGTAGACAGCCCCAGCATTTT
CDR3: CASSAGRQGRQPQHF

D: TRBD1
size: NA
V: TRBV27
J: TRBJ1-1
DNA: TGTGCCAGCAGGACAGGGGGAACCTCGTGGAGCACTGAAGCTTTCTTT
CDR3: CASRTGGTSWSTEAFF

D: TRBD1
size: NA
V: TRBV7-9
J: TRBJ2-2
DNA: TGTGCCAGCAGCCCCGGACAGGCCAGTACCGGGGAGCTGTTTTTT
CDR3: CASSPGQASTGELFF

D: NA
size: NA
V: TRBV27
J: TRBJ2-7
DNA: TGTGCCAGCAGTCACAACGCCGGGACTGCCGTACCCGAGCAGTACTTC
CDR3: CASSHNAGTAVPEQYF

D: NA
size: NA
V: TRBV2
J: TRBJ2-2
DNA: TGTGCCAGCTTCGGTAGACGCGATACGGCCGGGGAGCTGTTTTTT
CDR3: CASFGRRDTAGELFF

D: TRBD1
size: NA
V: TRBV10-3
J: TRBJ2-7
DNA: TGTGCCATCATGGGGGCAGGGGGCCGAGACGAGCAGTACTTC
CDR3: CAIMGAGGRDEQYF

D: NA
size: NA
V: TRBV16
J: TRBJ1-5
DNA: TGTGCCAGCAGCCAATTGGAACAACGCAATCAGCCCCAGCATTTT
CDR3: CASSQLEQRNQPQHF

D: TRBD1
size: NA
V: TRBV7-2
J: TRBJ1-2
DNA: TGTGCCAGCAGCTCATTTCAGGGGGCAGACTATGGCTACACCTTC
CDR3: CASSSFQGADYGYTF

D: NA
size: NA
V: TRBV15
J: TRBJ1-5
DNA: TGTGCCACCAGCACCGGACACCTAGTCAATCAGCCCCAGCATTTT
CDR3: CATSTGHLVNQPQHF

D: NA
size: NA
V: TRBV27
J: TRBJ2-7
DNA: TGTGCCAGCAGTTCCCACTTTAATGGAGAGCAGTACTTC
CDR3: CASSSHFNGEQYF

D: TRBD2
size: NA
V: TRBV10-3
J: TRBJ2-3
DNA: TGTGCCATCGGTACGACTAGCGGGGGCACAGATACGCAGTATTTT
CDR3: CAIGTTSGGTDTQYF

D: NA
size: NA
V: TRBV15
J: TRBJ1-2
DNA: TGTGCCACCAGAGAAAACCGGGCCCCGAATGGCTACACCTTC
CDR3: CATRENRAPNGYTF

D: TRBD2
size: NA
V: TRBV18
J: TRBJ2-1
DNA: TGTGCCAGCTCACCCGAGACTAGCGGGGTATACAATGAGCAGTTCTTC
CDR3: CASSPETSGVYNEQFF